This T cell receptor (beta chain) was identified during a study of PD-L1 blockade in urothelial cancer. The time point was: pretreatment peripheral blood. Patients had locally advanced or metastatic urothelial carcinoma. This CDR3 has 13 residues. CDR1 MNHEY and CDR2 SMNVEV come from the germline V gene (reference sequence). The germline V and J ends were trimmed by 6 bases and 5 bases, with 13 bases remaining between them. Assay used: immunoSEQ multiplex PCR; TCRdb lists only in-frame clones, some missing. The sample carries approximately 48,000 clones, less than 85% recorded once. The sequence was collected from a man between 70 and 80 years old with urothelial cancer. Sequences were derived from PBMCs, sampled around atezolizumab (anti-PD-L1) treatment. J is TRBJ2-5 and V is TRBV27, with D tentatively TRBD1 (7 bases). The CDR3 reads CASRKTGRETQYF. CDR3 in DNA: TGTGCCAGCAGAAAGACAGGGAGGGAGACCCAGTACTTC.